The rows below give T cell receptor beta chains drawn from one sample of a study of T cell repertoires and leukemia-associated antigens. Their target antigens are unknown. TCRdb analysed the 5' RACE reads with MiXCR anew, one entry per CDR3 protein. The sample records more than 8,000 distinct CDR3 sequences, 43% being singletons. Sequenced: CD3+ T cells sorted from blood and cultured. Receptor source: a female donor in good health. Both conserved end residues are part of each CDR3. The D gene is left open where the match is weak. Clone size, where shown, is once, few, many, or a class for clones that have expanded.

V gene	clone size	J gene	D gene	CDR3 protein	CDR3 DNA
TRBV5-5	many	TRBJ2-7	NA	CASSLYWGLSYEQYF	TGTGCCAGCAGCTTGTATTGGGGCCTTTCCTACGAGCAGTACTTC
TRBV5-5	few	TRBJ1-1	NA	CASRRGPTGEAFF	TGTGCCAGCAGGAGAGGGCCAACAGGGGAAGCTTTCTTT
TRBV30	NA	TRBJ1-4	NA	CAWSDGHSGTNEKLLF	TGTGCCTGGAGTGACGGACATTCGGGAACTAATGAAAAACTGCTTTTT
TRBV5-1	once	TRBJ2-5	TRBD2	CASSGGLGVVEETQYF	TGCGCCAGCTCGGGAGGGCTCGGAGTGGTGGAAGAGACCCAGTACTTC
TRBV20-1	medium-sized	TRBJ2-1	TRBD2	CSASLASGRTYNEQFF	TGCAGTGCTAGCTTAGCTAGCGGGAGGACCTACAATGAGCAGTTCTTC
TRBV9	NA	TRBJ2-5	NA	CASSGGTEETQYF	TGTGCCAGCAGCGGAGGGACCGAAGAGACCCAGTACTTC
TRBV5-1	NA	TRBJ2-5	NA	CASNRGGLTEETQYF	TGCGCCAGCAATAGGGGGGGGCTGACGGAAGAGACCCAGTACTTC
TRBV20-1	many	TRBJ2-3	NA	CSARDSGTADTQYF	TGCAGTGCTAGAGATAGCGGGACAGCAGATACGCAGTATTTT
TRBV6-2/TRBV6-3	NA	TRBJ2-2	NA	CASRSSADTGELFF	TGTGCCAGCAGGTCCTCGGCCGACACCGGGGAGCTGTTTTTT
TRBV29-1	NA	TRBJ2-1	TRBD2	CSVLGLAGEVGEQFF	TGCAGCGTTCTCGGACTAGCGGGAGAGGTCGGTGAGCAGTTCTTC
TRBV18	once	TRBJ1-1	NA	CASSPILSDWVSQNTEAFF	TGTGCCAGCTCACCAATATTATCTGATTGGGTGTCACAGAACACTGAAGCTTTCTTT
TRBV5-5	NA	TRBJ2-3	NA	CASVLDSGTDTQCF	TGTGCCAGCGTCTTGGATTCGGGCACAGATACGCAGTGCTTT
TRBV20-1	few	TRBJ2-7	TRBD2	CSAQTSGNYGQYF	TGCAGTGCTCAGACTAGCGGGAACTACGGGCAGTACTTC
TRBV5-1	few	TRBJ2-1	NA	CASSLEAGSYNEQFF	TGCGCCAGCAGCTTGGAAGCGGGCTCCTACAATGAGCAGTTCTTC
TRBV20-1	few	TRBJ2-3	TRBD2	CSARAPRLAGVTDTQYF	TGCAGTGCTAGAGCCCCCCGACTAGCGGGAGTGACAGATACGCAGTATTTT
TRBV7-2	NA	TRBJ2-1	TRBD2	CASSLERTSGLGDEQFF	TGTGCCAGCAGCTTAGAGCGGACTAGCGGTCTGGGGGATGAGCAGTTCTTC
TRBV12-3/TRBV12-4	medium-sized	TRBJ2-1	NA	CASSLGGSVEQFF	TGTGCCAGCAGTTTAGGGGGAAGCGTTGAGCAGTTCTTC
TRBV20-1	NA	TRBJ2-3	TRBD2	CSARGLVREGLSTDTQYF	TGCAGTGCTAGAGGTCTTGTGCGGGAGGGACTTAGCACAGATACGCAGTATTTT
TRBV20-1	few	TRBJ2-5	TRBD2	CSATTSGRAEETQYF	TGCAGTGCTACGACTAGCGGGAGGGCCGAAGAGACCCAGTACTTC
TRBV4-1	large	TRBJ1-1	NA	CASSQVPWPYDTEAFF	TGCGCCAGCAGCCAAGTACCTTGGCCGTATGACACTGAAGCTTTCTTT
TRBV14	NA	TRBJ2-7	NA	CASSQGQGTQQYF	TGTGCCAGCAGCCAGGGACAAGGAACCCAACAGTACTTC
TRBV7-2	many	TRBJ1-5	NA	CASSLVGLNQPQHF	TGTGCCAGCAGCTTAGTCGGACTAAATCAGCCCCAGCATTTT
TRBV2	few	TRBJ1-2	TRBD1	CATEGFPGTAYGYTF	TGTGCCACAGAAGGATTCCCCGGGACAGCCTATGGCTACACCTTC
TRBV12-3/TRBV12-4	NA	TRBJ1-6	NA	CTSSLFQGNSPLHF	TGTACCAGCAGTTTATTCCAGGGGAATTCACCCCTCCACTTT
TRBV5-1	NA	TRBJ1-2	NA	CASSLKSGGRDYGYTF	TGCGCCAGCAGCTTGAAGTCCGGGGGCAGGGACTATGGCTACACCTTC
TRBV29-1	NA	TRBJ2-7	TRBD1	CGVATPDRTNGEQYF	TGCGGCGTTGCAACCCCGGACAGGACAAATGGCGAGCAGTACTTC
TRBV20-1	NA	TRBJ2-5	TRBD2	CSARVMGLAGVIQETQYF	TGCAGTGCTAGGGTAATGGGACTAGCGGGAGTCATCCAAGAGACCCAGTACTTC
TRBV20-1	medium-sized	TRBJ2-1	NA	CSARDMLGRVYNEQFF	TGCAGTGCTAGGGACATGTTGGGGAGAGTCTACAATGAGCAGTTCTTC
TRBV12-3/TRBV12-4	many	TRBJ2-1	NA	CASSLWGVTSEGGNEQFF	TGTGCCAGCAGTTTATGGGGAGTAACTAGCGAGGGGGGGAATGAGCAGTTCTTC
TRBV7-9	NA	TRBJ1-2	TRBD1	CASSSPSGQRSYGYTF	TGTGCCAGCAGTTCTCCCTCGGGACAGCGTTCCTATGGCTACACCTTC
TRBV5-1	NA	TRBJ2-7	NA	CASSPPCSYEQYF	TGCGCCAGCAGCCCTCCGTGCTCCTACGAGCAGTACTTC
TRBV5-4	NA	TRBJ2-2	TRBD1	CASEDRGRKNTGELFF	TGTGCCAGCGAAGACAGGGGGCGGAAGAACACCGGGGAGCTGTTTTTT
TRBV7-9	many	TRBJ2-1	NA	CASSLEGVGTEQFF	TGTGCCAGCAGCTTAGAGGGGGTGGGAACTGAGCAGTTCTTC